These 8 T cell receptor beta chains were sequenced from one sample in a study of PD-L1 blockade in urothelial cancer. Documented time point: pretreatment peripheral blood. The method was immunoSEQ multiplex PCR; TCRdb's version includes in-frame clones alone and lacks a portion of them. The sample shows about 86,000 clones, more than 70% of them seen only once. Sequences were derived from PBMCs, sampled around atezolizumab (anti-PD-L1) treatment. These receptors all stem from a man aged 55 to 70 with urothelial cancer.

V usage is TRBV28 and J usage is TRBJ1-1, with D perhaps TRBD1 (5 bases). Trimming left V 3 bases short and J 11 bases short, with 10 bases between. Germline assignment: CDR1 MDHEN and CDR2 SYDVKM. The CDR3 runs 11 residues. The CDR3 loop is CASSLWGRAFF. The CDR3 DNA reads TGTGCCAGCAGTTTGTGGGGGAGGGCTTTCTTT.

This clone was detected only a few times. The CDR3 protein is CASNPQVGYNSPLHF. The CDR3 DNA follows: TGTGCCAGCAATCCCCAGGTCGGATATAATTCACCCCTCCACTTT. The chain has TRBV5-5 and TRBJ1-6, with no clear D. The germline gives CDR1 SGHKS, CDR2 YYEKEE (reference sequence). The V end was cut by 6 bases, the J end by 4 bases, with 14 bases between. CDR3 length: 15 amino acids. Together with reference TRBV5-5 and TRBJ1-6, the CDR3 gives the full variable domain: DAGVTQSPTHLIKTRGQQVTLRCSPISGHKSVSWYQQVLGQGPQFIFQYYEKEERGRGNFPDRFSARQFPNYSSELNVNALLLGDSALYLCASNPQVGYNSPLHFGNGTRLTVT.

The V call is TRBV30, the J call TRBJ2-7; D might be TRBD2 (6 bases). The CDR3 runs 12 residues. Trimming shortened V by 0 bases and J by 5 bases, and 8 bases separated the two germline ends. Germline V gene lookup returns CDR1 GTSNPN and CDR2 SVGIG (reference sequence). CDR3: CAWSVLAHEQYF. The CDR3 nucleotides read TGTGCCTGGAGTGTACTAGCCCACGAGCAGTACTTC.

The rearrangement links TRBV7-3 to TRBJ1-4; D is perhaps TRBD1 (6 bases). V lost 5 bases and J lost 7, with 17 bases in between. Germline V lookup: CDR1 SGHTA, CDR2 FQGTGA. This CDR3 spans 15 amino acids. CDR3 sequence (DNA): TGTGCCAGCAGCCAAACGGGGGGCTTGGGTGAAAAACTGTTTTTT. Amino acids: CASSQTGGLGEKLFF.

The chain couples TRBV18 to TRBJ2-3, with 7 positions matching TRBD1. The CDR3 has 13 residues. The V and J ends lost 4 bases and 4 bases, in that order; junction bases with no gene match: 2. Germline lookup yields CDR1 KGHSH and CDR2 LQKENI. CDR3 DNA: TGTGCCAGCTCACGAGGGACAGCAGATACGCAGTATTTT. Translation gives CASSRGTADTQYF.

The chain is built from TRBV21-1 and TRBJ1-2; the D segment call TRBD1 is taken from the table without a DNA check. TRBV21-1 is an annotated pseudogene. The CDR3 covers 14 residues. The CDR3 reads CALGTGAVSYGYTF. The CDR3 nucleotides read TGTGCCCTTGGAACAGGGGCCGTCTCTTATGGCTACACCTTC.

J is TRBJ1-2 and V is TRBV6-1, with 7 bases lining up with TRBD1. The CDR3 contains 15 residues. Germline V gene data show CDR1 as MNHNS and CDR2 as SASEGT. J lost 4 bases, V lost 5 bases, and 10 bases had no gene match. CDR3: CASSPSQGLGYGYTF. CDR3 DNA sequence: TGTGCCAGCAGTCCGTCACAGGGGCTCGGCTATGGCTACACCTTC.

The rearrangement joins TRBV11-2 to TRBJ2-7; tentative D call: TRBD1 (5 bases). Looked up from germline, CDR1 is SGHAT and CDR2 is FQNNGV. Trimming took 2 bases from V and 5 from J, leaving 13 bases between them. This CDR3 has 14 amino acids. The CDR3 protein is CASSLRGLIHEQYF. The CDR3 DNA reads TGTGCCAGCAGCTTAAGGGGATTGATCCACGAGCAGTACTTC.